The rows below give T cell receptor beta chains drawn from one sample of a study of read filtering for tumor transcriptome and immune sequencing. One entry per CDR3 protein results from TCRdb running MiXCR on the reads. The repertoire holds fewer than 150,000 distinct CDR3 sequences, 10% to 15% seen once, with 11% in the top ten. The sequenced material came from a population of CD138-negative cells sorted from bone marrow. The receptors come from a donor at least 40 years old with multiple myeloma. The CDR3 runs from the conserved cysteine through the conserved F or W. A D gene is named only where the DNA matches it firmly. Rows may omit the clone size; those that give it use once, few, many or a size class.

V gene: TRBV19; D gene: NA; J gene: TRBJ2-1; clone size: many; CDR3 protein: CASKLDPSSYNEQFF; CDR3 DNA: TGTGCCAGTAAATTAGATCCTAGCTCCTACAATGAGCAGTTCTTC
V gene: TRBV12-3/TRBV12-4; D gene: NA; J gene: TRBJ1-5; clone size: many; CDR3 protein: CASSYGDGQPQHF; CDR3 DNA: TGTGCCAGCAGTTACGGGGATGGCCAGCCCCAGCATTTT
V gene: TRBV25-1; D gene: NA; J gene: TRBJ2-5; clone size: many; CDR3 protein: CASSDRQYQETQYF; CDR3 DNA: TGTGCCAGCAGTGACCGACAGTACCAAGAGACCCAGTACTTC
V gene: TRBV7-2; D gene: NA; J gene: TRBJ2-2; clone size: few; CDR3 protein: CASSLQERIGELFF; CDR3 DNA: TGTGCCAGCAGCTTACAGGAACGCATCGGGGAGCTGTTTTTT
V gene: TRBV20-1; D gene: NA; J gene: TRBJ2-1; clone size: many; CDR3 protein: CSASSQGPYNEQFF; CDR3 DNA: TGCAGTGCTAGTAGCCAGGGTCCCTACAATGAGCAGTTCTTC
V gene: TRBV7-2; D gene: NA; J gene: TRBJ1-4; clone size: many; CDR3 protein: CASSLGGRINEKLFF; CDR3 DNA: TGTGCCAGCAGCTTAGGGGGACGGATTAATGAAAAACTGTTTTTT
V gene: TRBV30; D gene: TRBD1; J gene: TRBJ1-3; clone size: NA; CDR3 protein: CASDRGSGNTIYF; CDR3 DNA: TGTGCCTCGGACAGGGGCTCTGGAAACACCATATATTTT
V gene: TRBV7-2; D gene: NA; J gene: TRBJ2-5; clone size: many; CDR3 protein: CASSLALAQQTQYF; CDR3 DNA: TGTGCCAGCAGCTTAGCACTAGCTCAGCAGACCCAGTACTTC
V gene: TRBV6-1; D gene: NA; J gene: TRBJ2-3; clone size: many; CDR3 protein: CASIESGADTQYF; CDR3 DNA: TGTGCCAGCATCGAATCTGGGGCGGATACGCAGTATTTT
V gene: TRBV29-1; D gene: NA; J gene: TRBJ2-3; clone size: many; CDR3 protein: CSVGGQYTDTQYF; CDR3 DNA: TGCAGCGTTGGCGGACAGTACACAGATACGCAGTATTTT
V gene: TRBV30; D gene: NA; J gene: TRBJ1-1; clone size: few; CDR3 protein: CAWSLGPVTDAFF; CDR3 DNA: TGTGCCTGGAGTCTGGGTCCGGTCACTGATGCTTTCTTT
V gene: TRBV20-1; D gene: TRBD2; J gene: TRBJ2-3; clone size: many; CDR3 protein: CSASVASGGPADTQYF; CDR3 DNA: TGCAGTGCTAGTGTGGCTAGCGGGGGGCCGGCAGATACGCAGTATTTT
V gene: TRBV6-2/TRBV6-3; D gene: NA; J gene: TRBJ2-7; clone size: many; CDR3 protein: CASRGGGTYEQYF; CDR3 DNA: TGTGCCAGCAGGGGCGGGGGCACCTACGAGCAGTACTTC
V gene: TRBV7-9; D gene: NA; J gene: TRBJ2-5; clone size: many; CDR3 protein: CASRWGEYQETQYF; CDR3 DNA: TGTGCCAGCAGATGGGGGGAGTACCAAGAGACCCAGTACTTC
V gene: TRBV5-1; D gene: NA; J gene: TRBJ2-3; clone size: many; CDR3 protein: CASSAAGAEGDTQYF; CDR3 DNA: TGCGCCAGCAGCGCCGCCGGGGCCGAGGGGGATACGCAGTATTTT
V gene: TRBV2; D gene: TRBD1; J gene: TRBJ1-4; clone size: few; CDR3 protein: CASTGEEGAGEKLFF; CDR3 DNA: TGTGCCAGCACGGGTGAAGAGGGGGCTGGGGAAAAACTGTTTTTT
V gene: TRBV5-1; D gene: NA; J gene: TRBJ2-2; clone size: many; CDR3 protein: CASSLWIPDTGELFF; CDR3 DNA: TGCGCCAGCAGCTTATGGATACCCGACACCGGGGAGCTGTTTTTT
V gene: TRBV9; D gene: NA; J gene: TRBJ2-3; clone size: NA; CDR3 protein: CASSVGPTGTDTQYF; CDR3 DNA: TGTGCCAGCAGCGTTGGGCCTACGGGCACAGATACGCAGTATTTT
V gene: TRBV29-1; D gene: NA; J gene: TRBJ2-1; clone size: many; CDR3 protein: CSVDPGSNEQFF; CDR3 DNA: TGCAGCGTTGATCCGGGCTCCAATGAGCAGTTCTTC
V gene: TRBV28; D gene: TRBD2; J gene: TRBJ2-2; clone size: few; CDR3 protein: CASSTGTSRTGELFF; CDR3 DNA: TGTGCCAGCAGCACCGGGACTAGCAGGACCGGGGAGCTGTTTTTT
V gene: TRBV3-1; D gene: NA; J gene: TRBJ2-5; clone size: few; CDR3 protein: CASSQLEETQYF; CDR3 DNA: TGTGCCAGCAGCCAATTGGAAGAGACCCAGTACTTC
V gene: TRBV6-5; D gene: NA; J gene: TRBJ1-1; clone size: NA; CDR3 protein: CASHRGGIYTEAFF; CDR3 DNA: TGTGCCAGTCATCGGGGGGGGATTTACACTGAAGCTTTCTTT
V gene: TRBV2; D gene: TRBD1; J gene: TRBJ1-1; clone size: many; CDR3 protein: CASSATGAMNTEAFF; CDR3 DNA: TGTGCCAGCAGTGCGACAGGGGCAATGAACACTGAAGCTTTCTTT
V gene: TRBV6-2/TRBV6-3; D gene: TRBD2; J gene: TRBJ2-5; clone size: NA; CDR3 protein: CASSETSGSQETQYF; CDR3 DNA: TGTGCCAGCAGTGAGACTAGCGGGAGTCAAGAGACCCAGTACTTC
V gene: TRBV18; D gene: NA; J gene: TRBJ2-7; clone size: many; CDR3 protein: CASSPRRDSDEQYF; CDR3 DNA: TGTGCCAGCTCACCAAGGAGGGACAGCGACGAGCAGTACTTC
V gene: TRBV7-9; D gene: NA; J gene: TRBJ1-5; clone size: many; CDR3 protein: CASSQEVPSTQHF; CDR3 DNA: TGTGCCAGCAGCCAGGAGGTGCCTTCGACCCAGCATTTT
V gene: TRBV4-1; D gene: NA; J gene: TRBJ1-5; clone size: many; CDR3 protein: CASSQDTGLEQPQHF; CDR3 DNA: TGCGCCAGCAGCCAAGATACCGGTTTGGAGCAGCCCCAGCATTTT
V gene: TRBV29-1; D gene: TRBD1; J gene: TRBJ2-5; clone size: NA; CDR3 protein: CSVLTGDETQYF; CDR3 DNA: TGCAGCGTACTTACAGGGGATGAGACCCAGTACTTC
V gene: TRBV5-1; D gene: NA; J gene: TRBJ1-1; clone size: many; CDR3 protein: CASRLENTEAFF; CDR3 DNA: TGCGCCAGCCGCCTTGAGAACACTGAAGCTTTCTTT
V gene: TRBV10-3; D gene: NA; J gene: TRBJ1-1; clone size: many; CDR3 protein: CAISESETEAFF; CDR3 DNA: TGTGCCATCAGTGAGTCTGAGACTGAAGCTTTCTTT
V gene: TRBV20-1; D gene: TRBD1; J gene: TRBJ2-1; clone size: many; CDR3 protein: CSAGQGAQAPEQFF; CDR3 DNA: TGCAGTGCCGGACAGGGGGCGCAGGCTCCTGAGCAGTTCTTC
V gene: TRBV29-1; D gene: TRBD2; J gene: TRBJ2-7; clone size: many; CDR3 protein: CSVVRESYEQYF; CDR3 DNA: TGCAGCGTTGTGCGGGAGTCCTACGAGCAGTACTTC
V gene: TRBV20-1; D gene: NA; J gene: TRBJ2-3; clone size: many; CDR3 protein: CSARAAGRTDTQYF; CDR3 DNA: TGCAGTGCTAGAGCGGCAGGGCGCACAGATACGCAGTATTTT
V gene: TRBV6-1; D gene: TRBD1; J gene: TRBJ2-1; clone size: many; CDR3 protein: CASSARDRGLEEQFF; CDR3 DNA: TGTGCCAGCAGTGCCCGGGACAGGGGGCTTGAAGAGCAGTTCTTC
V gene: TRBV2; D gene: TRBD1; J gene: TRBJ2-6; clone size: many; CDR3 protein: CASRVYPGQRTNSGANVLTF; CDR3 DNA: TGTGCCAGCAGAGTTTACCCGGGACAGCGTACCAACTCTGGGGCCAACGTCCTGACTTTC
V gene: TRBV11-1; D gene: NA; J gene: TRBJ2-7; clone size: NA; CDR3 protein: CASSLNGREQYF; CDR3 DNA: TGTGCCAGCAGCTTAAATGGGAGAGAGCAGTACTTC
V gene: TRBV7-9; D gene: NA; J gene: TRBJ2-3; clone size: many; CDR3 protein: CASSRRDPSTDTQYF; CDR3 DNA: TGTGCCAGCAGTCGCCGGGACCCTAGCACAGATACGCAGTATTTT
V gene: TRBV5-1; D gene: NA; J gene: TRBJ2-6; clone size: many; CDR3 protein: CASSLAITAGANVLTF; CDR3 DNA: TGCGCCAGCAGCTTGGCCATAACAGCTGGGGCCAACGTCCTGACTTTC
V gene: TRBV11-2; D gene: NA; J gene: TRBJ2-7; clone size: many; CDR3 protein: CASSLGWREQYF; CDR3 DNA: TGTGCCAGCAGCTTAGGGTGGCGCGAGCAGTACTTC
V gene: TRBV7-2; D gene: TRBD2; J gene: TRBJ2-7; clone size: many; CDR3 protein: CASSPGLAGEQYF; CDR3 DNA: TGTGCCAGCAGCCCAGGACTAGCGGGGGAGCAGTACTTC
V gene: TRBV6-1; D gene: TRBD2; J gene: TRBJ2-1; clone size: many; CDR3 protein: CASTPRGIYNEQFF; CDR3 DNA: TGTGCCAGCACCCCGCGGGGGATCTACAATGAGCAGTTCTTC
V gene: TRBV5-1; D gene: NA; J gene: TRBJ1-5; clone size: many; CDR3 protein: CASRPGAIGNQPQHF; CDR3 DNA: TGCGCCAGCAGACCAGGGGCTATCGGCAATCAGCCCCAGCATTTT
V gene: TRBV5-1; D gene: TRBD1; J gene: TRBJ2-7; clone size: few; CDR3 protein: CASSRDRSTLEQYF; CDR3 DNA: TGCGCCAGCAGCCGGGACAGGTCAACGTTGGAGCAGTACTTC
V gene: TRBV4-2; D gene: NA; J gene: TRBJ2-1; clone size: NA; CDR3 protein: CASSQESFAEGCNEQFF; CDR3 DNA: TGTGCCAGCAGCCAAGAATCCTTCGCGGAGGGATGCAATGAGCAGTTCTTC
V gene: TRBV12-3/TRBV12-4; D gene: NA; J gene: TRBJ2-5; clone size: many; CDR3 protein: CASSLRGATQETQYF; CDR3 DNA: TGTGCCAGCAGTCTCAGGGGGGCGACCCAAGAGACCCAGTACTTC
V gene: TRBV9; D gene: TRBD2; J gene: TRBJ2-1; clone size: medium-sized; CDR3 protein: CASSPPLALGEQFF; CDR3 DNA: TGTGCCAGCAGCCCCCCACTAGCGCTAGGGGAGCAGTTCTTC
V gene: TRBV11-1; D gene: NA; J gene: TRBJ2-2; clone size: few; CDR3 protein: CASSLQGVGELFF; CDR3 DNA: TGTGCCAGCAGCCTACAGGGAGTCGGGGAGCTGTTTTTT
V gene: TRBV11-2; D gene: NA; J gene: TRBJ1-1; clone size: NA; CDR3 protein: CASSLGPQGTEAFF; CDR3 DNA: TGTGCCAGCAGCTTAGGGCCGCAGGGCACTGAAGCTTTCTTT
V gene: TRBV27; D gene: TRBD2; J gene: TRBJ2-1; clone size: many; CDR3 protein: CASSLSTSGSSYNEQFF; CDR3 DNA: TGTGCCAGCAGTTTATCGACTAGCGGGAGCTCCTACAATGAGCAGTTCTTC
V gene: TRBV10-3; D gene: TRBD1; J gene: TRBJ2-3; clone size: NA; CDR3 protein: CAIGPGQGTDTQYF; CDR3 DNA: TGTGCCATTGGCCCGGGACAGGGGACAGATACGCAGTATTTT